Reported below is one T cell receptor (beta chain). The record originates from a study of blood T cell repertoires in COVID-19. Whole-study context: Sample material is recorded as cDNA or gDNA derived from T cells, B-cell-depleted T cells, or PBMCs.

Looked up from germline, CDR1 is SGHRS and CDR2 is YFSETQ. V was shortened by 1 base and J by 2 bases, with 9 bases between the two germline ends. This CDR3 contains 14 residues. In the authors' methods: Amplification from reference gene primers served as the basis for estimated nucleated cell counts. Produced via immunoSEQ multiplex PCR; TCRdb's table is partial and in-frame only. The V and J calls and the clone size are those of that table, but D and trimming were determined from the DNA. In the table there are under 200,000 clones, approximately 84% of which are singletons. Sequencing used peripheral blood. The TCR was taken from a woman aged 45-65 years with COVID-19, enrolled during active disease. The chain combines TRBV5-1 with TRBJ1-1; D unresolved. CDR3 region: CASSLIGSNTEAFF. The CDR3 coding sequence is TGCGCCAGCAGCTTGATTGGTAGTAACACTGAAGCTTTCTTT.